This T cell receptor (beta chain) was sequenced for a study of cytomegalovirus exposure and HLA in healthy donors. On this clone itself: The antigen remains unidentified.

Primers included in the PCR were 60 Vbeta and 13 Jbeta primers. Repertoires were generated with immunoSEQ multiplex PCR, while TCRdb's copy carries only in-frame clones and drops some. The top ten hold roughly 12% of the sample, which has some 100,000 clones, about 68% seen once. Study conclusions and caveats: Cytomegalovirus-associated status was assigned to fewer than 200 TCR beta chains. At a 0.05 false discovery rate, a later analysis found 16,951 TCR beta sequences to be associated with HLA alleles.

Deletions cut 5 bases from V and 10 bases from J, with 12 bases between. CDR1 and CDR2 from the germline V gene are SEHNR and FQNEAQ (reference sequence). CDR3 size: 12 residues. Material: PBMCs. This rearrangement joins TRBV7-9 to TRBJ1-5; no firm D call. The clonotype was recovered from a woman between 50 and 59 years old in good health and CMV-seropositive. CDR3 nucleotide sequence: TGTGCCAGCAGCGTTGACACTTCCCCCCAGCATTTT. It translates to CASSVDTSPQHF.